Presented here are 21 T cell receptor beta chains from one specimen sequenced in a study of shared clonotypes between healthy human individuals. Data came from immunoSEQ multiplex PCR; TCRdb stores just in-frame clones and leaves some out. The sample shows about half a million clones, around 75% of them seen only once. The material sequenced was PBMCs. These receptors were obtained from a woman aged 40-49 years in good health. Some clones in this sample may be carry-over from other donors' samples.

J is TRBJ1-1 and V is TRBV11-2, with D perhaps TRBD1 (6 bases). Germline V gives CDR1 SGHAT, CDR2 FQNNGV. V lost 5 bases and J lost 1, with 17 bases in between. This CDR3 comprises 16 residues. As DNA, the CDR3 is TGTGCCAGCAGCCGTATCGCAGGGGCGAAGAACACTGAAGCTTTCTTT. Protein sequence: CASSRIAGAKNTEAFF.

CDR3 loop: CSADRANIQYF. DNA for the CDR3: TGCAGTGCTGACAGGGCTAACATTCAGTACTTC. This chain links TRBV20-1 with TRBJ2-4; TRBD1 matches at 7 bases. This CDR3 is built from 11 residues. The V gene's germline CDR1 is DFQATT and CDR2 SNEGSKA (reference sequence). With 5 bases clipped from V and 7 bases from J, the junction kept 2 bases outside the gene matches.

The chain recombines TRBV2 with TRBJ2-1; weak D call: TRBD1 (5 bases). CDR1 and CDR2 from the germline V gene are SNHLY and FYNNEI. Trimming took off 5 bases at V and 0 bases at J, with 26 bases between the two ends. CDR3 length equals 20 residues. DNA of the CDR3: TGTGCCAGCAGTTTCCCGACGGACACCATTGGGAAGAGCTCCTACAATGAGCAGTTCTTC. As protein: CASSFPTDTIGKSSYNEQFF.

J is TRBJ2-2 and V is TRBV29-1; D gene unclear. There are 14 residues in the CDR3. Looked up from germline, CDR1 is SQVTM and CDR2 is ANQGSEA. Trimming took off 0 bases at V and 5 bases at J, with 10 bases between the two ends. The CDR3 sequence is CSVEDQGQTGELFF. CDR3 in DNA: TGCAGCGTTGAAGATCAAGGGCAGACCGGGGAGCTGTTTTTT.

The chain carries TRBV5-1 and TRBJ2-7; tentatively, D is TRBD1 or TRBD2 (5 bases each). V lost 4 bases to trimming and J lost 6 bases, with 17 bases between them. The CDR3 contains 14 residues. CDR1 is SGHRS, CDR2 YFSETQ, per germline. The CDR3 loop reads CASSPPGQLAEQYF. CDR3 DNA sequence: TGCGCCAGCAGCCCCCCGGGGCAGCTGGCCGAGCAGTACTTC.

This chain uses TRBV10-3 with TRBJ2-1; no definite D call. The CDR3 runs to 12 residues. Germline CDR1 reads ENHRY; CDR2 reads SYGVKD. V lost 8 bases and J 3 bases, leaving 8 bases between the germline ends. The CDR3 nucleotides read TGTGCCATCGGCGGCAACTACAATGAGCAGTTCTTC. It codes for CAIGGNYNEQFF.

The chain joins TRBV5-6 to TRBJ2-2; D is ambiguous. Germline assignment: CDR1 SGHDT and CDR2 YYEEEE. There are 17 residues in the CDR3. Trimming left V 4 bases short and J 4 bases short, with 20 bases between. CDR3 amino acids: CASSPQRPRHSTGELFF. The DNA for the CDR3 is TGTGCCAGCAGCCCTCAACGGCCTCGACATAGCACCGGGGAGCTGTTTTTT. The full variable domain, completed using reference TRBV5-6 and TRBJ2-2, is DAGVTQSPTHLIKTRGQQVTLRCSPKSGHDTVSWYQQALGQGPQFIFQYYEEEERQRGNFPDRFSGHQFPNYSSELNVNALLLGDSALYLCASSPQRPRHSTGELFFGEGSRLTVL.

The sample holds a few counts of this clone. V usage is TRBV6-5 and J usage is TRBJ1-5; no definite D call. Trimming stripped 2 bases from V and 6 bases from J, with 8 bases between. The CDR3 sequence is 13 residues long. Germline loops: CDR1 MNHEY, CDR2 SVGAGI. The CDR3 DNA reads TGTGCCAGCAGTTACAAAGGGTCTCAGCCCCAGCATTTT. It yields the protein CASSYKGSQPQHF.

This clone was found once. The chain recombines TRBV29-1 with TRBJ2-3; TRBD1 aligns across 11 bases. Per the germline V gene, CDR1 is SQVTM and CDR2 is ANQGSEA. This CDR3 contains 15 residues. The J segment lost 5 bases and the V segment lost 4 bases, leaving 8 bases of the junction unmatched. This CDR3 is CSVGRTGGAEDTQYF. The DNA of the CDR3 is TGCAGCGTTGGCCGGACAGGGGGCGCCGAAGATACGCAGTATTTT.

The chain is built from TRBV4-1 and TRBJ2-1; possible D gene TRBD1, 5 bases. The V gene's germline CDR1 is MGHRA and CDR2 YSYEKL. The V end lost 8 bases, the J end lost 7 bases, and 21 bases lay between the germline ends. This CDR3 has 15 amino acids. CDR3 in DNA: TGCGCCAGCCCAAGAGAACAGGATGATTTGAATGAGCAGTTCTTC. It translates to CASPREQDDLNEQFF.

V gene TRBV5-1 combines with J gene TRBJ1-5; no reliable D call. The length of the CDR3 is 15 residues. The ends were cut back, 0 bases at V and 0 bases at J, with 7 bases in the middle. Germline values: CDR1 SGHRS, CDR2 YFSETQ. The chain's CDR3 is CASSLDGYSNQPQHF. Written as DNA, the CDR3 is TGCGCCAGCAGCTTGGACGGATATAGCAATCAGCCCCAGCATTTT.

The chain joins TRBV10-3 to TRBJ2-2, with 12 positions matching TRBD2. The CDR3 sequence is 16 residues long. Germline trimming cut 11 bases from V and 3 bases from J; bases unmatched to any gene: 10. CDR1 is ENHRY, CDR2 SYGVKD, per germline. The CDR3 protein is CAAQPSGRADTGELFF. The CDR3 coding sequence is TGTGCCGCACAACCTAGCGGGAGGGCCGACACCGGGGAGCTGTTTTTT.

The chain uses TRBV9 and TRBJ2-3, with a possible D match to TRBD1 (6 bases). V gave up 1 base and J gave up 3 bases, with 12 bases separating them. Looked up from germline, CDR1 is SGDLS and CDR2 is YYNGEE. The length of the CDR3 is 15 residues. The CDR3 protein is CASSVSSQGTDTQYF. The CDR3 DNA reads as TGTGCCAGCAGCGTATCCTCCCAGGGGACAGATACGCAGTATTTT. Together with reference TRBV9 and TRBJ2-3, the CDR3 gives the full variable domain: DSGVTQTPKHLITATGQRVTLRCSPRSGDLSVYWYQQSLDQGLQFLIQYYNGEERAKGNILERFSAQQFPDLHSELNLSSLELGDSALYFCASSVSSQGTDTQYFGPGTRLTVL.

The V gene is TRBV27, the J gene TRBJ1-5, with D uncertain. The CDR3 consists of 14 residues. With 2 bases removed from V and 7 bases from J, the gap between germline ends came to 12 bases. Germline loops: CDR1 MNHEY, CDR2 SMNVEV (reference sequence). The CDR3 DNA sequence: TGTGCCAGCAGTTTAGTGTTTTCTGAGCAGCCCCAGCATTTT. This encodes CASSLVFSEQPQHF.

This rearrangement joins TRBV27 to TRBJ2-5, with TRBD2 matching 10 bases. The CDR3 contains 16 residues. Germline CDR1 is MNHEY and CDR2 is SMNVEV (reference sequence). V lost 7 bases, J lost 4 bases, and 12 bases stayed unmatched. In DNA, the CDR3 is TGTGCCAGCAATCTTCCACAGCGGGAGGGCCTAGAGACCCAGTACTTC. Translated: CASNLPQREGLETQYF.

This clone was seen ten or more times. The V call is TRBV7-3, the J call TRBJ2-7; D may be TRBD1 or TRBD2 (5 bases each). V was clipped by 1 base and J by 9 bases, with 22 bases between them. The CDR3 sequence is 16 residues long. Germline CDR1 SGHTA, CDR2 FQGTGA. CDR3 sequence: CASSLMGTDLANGQYF. DNA of the CDR3: TGTGCCAGCAGCTTAATGGGGACCGATCTCGCAAATGGGCAGTACTTC.

The chain joins TRBV6-5 to TRBJ2-7, with D perhaps TRBD2 (5 bases). CDR1 is MNHEY and CDR2 is SVGAGI in the germline V gene. This CDR3 contains 14 residues. V was pared by 1 base and J by 5 bases, with 12 bases between. The chain's CDR3 is CASSYYRGSDEQYF. For the CDR3, the DNA is TGTGCCAGCAGTTACTATCGGGGTAGTGACGAGCAGTACTTC.

The chain links TRBV30 to TRBJ2-2; D is perhaps TRBD2 (6 bases). CDR3 length equals 13 residues. The germline V gene has CDR1 GTSNPN and CDR2 SVGIG (reference sequence). V shed 2 bases and J shed 6 bases, with 10 bases lying between them. CDR3 in amino acids: CAWSTTGAGELFF. The CDR3 nucleotides read TGTGCCTGGAGTACTACGGGGGCCGGGGAGCTGTTTTTT.

The rearrangement joins TRBV7-2 to TRBJ2-1, with a weak D call TRBD1 (6 bases). Trimming stripped 5 bases from V and 5 bases from J, with 10 bases between. Germline lookup yields CDR1 SGHTA and CDR2 FQGNSA. This CDR3 has 13 residues. The CDR3 reads CASSANRDNEQFF. Here the CDR3 DNA reads TGTGCCAGCAGCGCGAACAGGGACAATGAGCAGTTCTTC. Full variable domain (outside the CDR3, taken from reference TRBV7-2 and TRBJ2-1): GAGVSQSPSNKVTEKGKDVELRCDPISGHTALYWYRQSLGQGLEFLIYFQGNSAPDKSGLPSDRFSAERTGGSVSTLTIQRTQQEDSAVYLCASSANRDNEQFFGPGTRLTVL.

The chain is built from TRBV7-9 and TRBJ2-7; D may match TRBD1 or TRBD2 (5 bases each). The V gene's germline CDR1 is SEHNR and CDR2 FQNEAQ (reference sequence). The CDR3 spans 14 residues. V was cut by 0 bases and J by 2 bases, with 8 bases left in between. This chain's CDR3 is CASSLAGDAYEQYF. The CDR3 bases are TGTGCCAGCAGCTTAGCGGGGGACGCCTACGAGCAGTACTTC.

The CDR3, as DNA: TGTGCCAGCAGTTCCCCCGGGACGCCCGCAACTAATGAAAAACTGTTTTTT. This sequence encodes CASSSPGTPATNEKLFF. V is TRBV28 and J is TRBJ1-4; D is possibly TRBD1 (5 bases). The CDR3 is 17 amino acids. From germline, CDR1 is MDHEN and CDR2 SYDVKM. Trimming removed 4 bases from V and 0 bases from J, with 15 bases in between.